What follows are 8 T cell receptor beta chains derived from one specimen sequenced in a study of Ad26.COV2.S vaccination and SARS-CoV-2 variants (dated by TCRdb to the early 2020s). Interpreted using the paper, the treatment or condition label stands for: some 20 received Ad26.COV2.S at low or high dose, single or two shots; about 5 received placebo; per-sample allocation not given. For vaccine and placebo recipients, repertoires were sequenced using samples collected on day 63 after the first injection. Library generation was performed with the immunoSEQ multiplex PCR assay. The table was pulled from immuneACCESS by TCRdb, which kept in-frame rearrangements only. Such tables lose some clones; where checked, under half of the loss comes from unresolved V genes, and the rest has no known cause. Across this sample there are 360,000 or so clones, with around nine tenths seen only once. The top ten constitute around 2% of the sample.

The sequenced sample was peripheral blood, obtained in a trial of Ad26.COV2.S vaccine versus placebo. These TCRs come from a person aged 18-60 years who received the Ad26.COV2.S COVID-19 vaccine or a placebo.

The chain combines TRBV3-1 (or the pseudogene TRBV3-2) with TRBJ2-1, with 12 bases aligning to TRBD2. From germline, CDR1 is LGHDT and CDR2 YNNKEL (reference sequence). This CDR3 comprises 18 residues. The V and J ends lost 4 bases and 6 bases, in that order; junction bases with no gene match: 13. The CDR3 sequence is CASSLRLAGVGTSNEQFF. The CDR3 DNA is TGTGCCAGCAGCCTAAGACTAGCGGGAGTAGGTACGTCCAATGAGCAGTTCTTC.

The V call is TRBV28, the J call TRBJ2-5; tentatively, D is TRBD2 (6 bases). The germline gives CDR1 MDHEN, CDR2 SYDVKM. The length of the CDR3 is 13 residues. V shed 5 bases and J shed 5 bases, with 12 bases lying between them. In DNA, the CDR3 is TGTGCCAGCAGTACCACGGGGGAGGAGACCCAGTACTTC. Residues: CASSTTGEETQYF.

V usage is TRBV13 and J usage is TRBJ1-1, with 8 bases fitting TRBD1. V gave up 2 bases and J gave up 2 bases; unmatched junction bases: 7. This CDR3 contains 16 residues. CDR1 is PRHDT, CDR2 FYEKMQ, per germline (reference sequence). CDR3 loop: CASSLKTGAVNTEAFF. For the CDR3, the DNA is TGTGCCAGCAGCTTAAAGACAGGGGCGGTCAACACTGAAGCTTTCTTT.

This clone came up once. The chain combines TRBV7-3 with TRBJ2-1; D may match TRBD1 or TRBD2 (5 bases each). V was shortened by 4 bases and J by 9 bases, with 10 bases between the two germline ends. CDR3 length: 12 residues. Germline values: CDR1 SGHTA, CDR2 FQGTGA. The CDR3 DNA follows: TGTGCCAGCAGCTCCCCGGGGCGTGAGCAGTTCTTC. This gives the protein CASSSPGREQFF.

The chain links TRBV2 to TRBJ2-3, with D maybe TRBD1 (6 bases). V was clipped by 4 bases and J by 0 bases, with 8 bases between them. The CDR3 runs 14 residues. Germline V gene data show CDR1 as SNHLY and CDR2 as FYNNEI. CDR3 sequence: CASSADRSTDTQYF. CDR3 bases: TGTGCCAGCAGTGCCGACAGGAGCACAGATACGCAGTATTTT.

This chain links TRBV10-2 with TRBJ1-1, with 7 bases lining up with TRBD1. The trim removed 4 bases at V and 4 bases at J, leaving 9 bases unmatched. CDR3 length equals 15 residues. Germline CDR1 reads WSHSY; CDR2 reads SAAADI. CDR3 sequence: CASSAPTGVSTEAFF. The CDR3 bases are TGCGCCAGCAGTGCTCCCACAGGGGTGAGCACTGAAGCTTTCTTT.

In DNA form, the CDR3 reads TGTGCCAGCAGCAAGCTTGTAGCGGGAGGGGGTAATGAGCAGTTCTTC. Translating gives CASSKLVAGGGNEQFF. V is TRBV7-9 and J is TRBJ2-1; 11 bases align to TRBD2. This CDR3 has 16 residues. Germline V gene sequence: CDR1 SEHNR, CDR2 FQNEAQ (reference sequence). V trimming: 5 bases; J trimming: 7 bases; junction bases outside the gene matches: 10.

This clone has a single count. J is TRBJ2-2 and V is TRBV11-3; no clear D gene. This CDR3 region has 15 residues. The V end was cut by 3 bases, the J end by 1 base, with 9 bases between. The germline V gene encodes CDR1 SGHNT and CDR2 YENEEA. CDR3 DNA sequence: TGTGCCAGCAGCTTTGAGAGGTTGAACACCGGGGAGCTGTTTTTT. The encoded protein is CASSFERLNTGELFF.